What follows is one T cell receptor beta chain and its context. Its cognate antigen is unknown. The data belong to a study of OX40 agonist ivuxolimab in advanced cancers. The protocol was immunoSEQ multiplex PCR, while the TCRdb copy is restricted to in-frame clones and leaves out a portion. Of approximately 25,000 clones listed, 60% to 80% were seen once; the top ten hold more than 15%. Findings of the study overall: Fewer expanded clones were found on average in CD4+ than in CD8+ T cells.

The sequenced sample was CD4+ or CD8+ T cells sorted from blood, obtained in a trial of the OX40 agonist ivuxolimab. The receptor was derived from an adult with an advanced solid tumor such as melanoma, head and neck, liver or kidney cancer.

In nucleotides, the CDR3 is TGCGCCAGCAGCTTGGGACAGAAGAACACTGAAGCTTTCTTT. Protein: CASSLGQKNTEAFF. This chain connects TRBV5-1 to TRBJ1-1, with TRBD1 as a possible D gene (5 bases). The length of the CDR3 is 14 residues. Deletions cut 0 bases from V and 1 base from J, with 7 bases between. CDR1 SGHRS and CDR2 YFSETQ come from the germline V gene.